The 3 T cell receptor beta chains reported below all come from one sample, sequenced in a study of T cell responses to AZD1222 COVID-19 vaccine. Assay used: immunoSEQ multiplex PCR; TCRdb lists only in-frame clones, some missing. The data show 90,000 or so clones, 89% seen once. The sample in question was peripheral blood, obtained 28 days after the second AZD1222 dose. These receptors originate from an adult who received the AZD1222 COVID-19 vaccine.

The chain joins TRBV7-3 to TRBJ1-1, with D tentatively TRBD1 (5 bases). CDR1 is SGHTA and CDR2 is FQGTGA in the germline V gene. This CDR3 spans 13 amino acids. V dropped 5 bases and J dropped 2 bases, with 9 bases sitting between them. CDR3 region: CASSRDLNTEAFF. Here the CDR3 DNA reads TGTGCCAGCAGCCGGGACTTAAACACTGAAGCTTTCTTT.

The chain recombines TRBV30 with TRBJ1-5, with D unresolved. Trimming shortened V by 2 bases and J by 4 bases, and 12 bases separated the two germline ends. Germline V gene data show CDR1 as GTSNPN and CDR2 as SVGIG (reference sequence). There are 14 residues in the CDR3. This chain's CDR3 is CAWSLGLGNQPQHF. CDR3 DNA sequence: TGTGCCTGGAGTTTGGGGTTGGGGAATCAGCCCCAGCATTTT.

The chain recombines TRBV2 with TRBJ2-7, with D perhaps being TRBD1 or TRBD2 (6 bases each). Germline V gene sequence: CDR1 SNHLY, CDR2 FYNNEI. V lost 7 bases, J lost 3 bases, and 13 bases lay in between. The CDR3 loop spans 13 amino acids. The DNA for the CDR3 is TGTGCCAGCAAGGGGGAGGACTACTACGAGCAGTACTTC. Protein sequence: CASKGEDYYEQYF.